This T cell receptor beta chain was retrieved from a study of metastatic and nonmetastatic thyroid tumors. Across the whole study: Samples came from malignant and benign thyroid patients, and repertoires were compared across blood and tumor or nodule tissue. Study-wide points: Malignant tumors reportedly showed significantly higher TCR beta diversity than benign nodules in both blood and tumor.

Trimming cost V 1 base and J 6 bases, with 4 bases left between them. Germline V CDR1 and CDR2: LNHDA, SQIVND (reference sequence). CDR3 length: 12 residues. Many counts were recorded for this clone. The antigen is unknown. Per the original data handling: Clinicopathological groups of papillary thyroid cancer showed CDR3 differences that were used to build a distant-metastasis classifier. MiXCR reprocessed the PCR reads for TCRdb. TCRdb, rather than the study authors, made the V and J calls. The sample lists roughly 25,000 clones; approximately 15% were seen once. Each patient went into thyroid surgery without having received any treatment.

The sequenced sample consisted of blood. This receptor was taken from a female donor with papillary thyroid cancer or a benign thyroid nodule (not recorded which). Some clones in this sample may be carry-over from other donors' samples. The chain joins TRBV19 to TRBJ2-1; D gene ambiguous. In nucleotides, the CDR3 is TGTGCCAGTAGTATAGGTCGCAATGAGCAGTTCTTC. This translates into CASSIGRNEQFF.